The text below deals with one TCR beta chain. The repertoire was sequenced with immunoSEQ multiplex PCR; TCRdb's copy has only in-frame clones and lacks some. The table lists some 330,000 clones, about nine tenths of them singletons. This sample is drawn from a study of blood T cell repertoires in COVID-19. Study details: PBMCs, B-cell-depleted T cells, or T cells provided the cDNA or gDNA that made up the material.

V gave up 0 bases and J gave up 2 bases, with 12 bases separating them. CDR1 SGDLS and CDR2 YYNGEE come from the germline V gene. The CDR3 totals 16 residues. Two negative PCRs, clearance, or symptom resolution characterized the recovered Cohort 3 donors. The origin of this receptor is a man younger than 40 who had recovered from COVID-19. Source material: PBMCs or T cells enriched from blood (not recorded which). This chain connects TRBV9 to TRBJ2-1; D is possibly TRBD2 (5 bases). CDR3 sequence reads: CASSVVGGGAYNEQFF. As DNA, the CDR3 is TGTGCCAGCAGCGTAGTCGGCGGAGGCGCCTACAATGAGCAGTTCTTC. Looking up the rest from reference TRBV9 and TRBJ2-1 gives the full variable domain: DSGVTQTPKHLITATGQRVTLRCSPRSGDLSVYWYQQSLDQGLQFLIQYYNGEERAKGNILERFSAQQFPDLHSELNLSSLELGDSALYFCASSVVGGGAYNEQFFGPGTRLTVL.